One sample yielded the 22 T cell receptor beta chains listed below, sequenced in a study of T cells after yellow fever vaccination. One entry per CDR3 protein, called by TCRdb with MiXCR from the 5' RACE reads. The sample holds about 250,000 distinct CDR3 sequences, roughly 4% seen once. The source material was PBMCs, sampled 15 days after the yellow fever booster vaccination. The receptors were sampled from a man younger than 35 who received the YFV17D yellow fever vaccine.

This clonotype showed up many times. The CDR3, as DNA: TGTGCCAGCGGTAGGTTGGGCTACGAGCAGTACGTC. Translation gives CASGRLGYEQYV. This rearrangement joins TRBV27 to TRBJ2-7, with D hard to call. V dropped 8 bases and J dropped 3 bases, with 11 bases sitting between them. This CDR3 has 12 amino acids. CDR1 is MNHEY, CDR2 SMNVEV, per germline (reference sequence).

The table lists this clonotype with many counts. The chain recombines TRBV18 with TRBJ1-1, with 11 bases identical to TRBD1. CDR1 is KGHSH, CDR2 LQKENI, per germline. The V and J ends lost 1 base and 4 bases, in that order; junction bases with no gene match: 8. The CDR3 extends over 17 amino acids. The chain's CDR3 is CASSPRDRGRGSTEAFF. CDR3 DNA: TGTGCCAGCTCACCACGGGACAGGGGGAGAGGGAGCACTGAAGCTTTCTTT.

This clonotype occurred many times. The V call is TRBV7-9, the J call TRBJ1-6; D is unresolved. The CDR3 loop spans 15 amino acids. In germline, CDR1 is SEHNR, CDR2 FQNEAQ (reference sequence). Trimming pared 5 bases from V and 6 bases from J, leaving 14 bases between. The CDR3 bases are TGTGCCAGCAGCCCTGGCCAAACGGTTAATTCACCCCTCCACTTT. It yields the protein CASSPGQTVNSPLHF.

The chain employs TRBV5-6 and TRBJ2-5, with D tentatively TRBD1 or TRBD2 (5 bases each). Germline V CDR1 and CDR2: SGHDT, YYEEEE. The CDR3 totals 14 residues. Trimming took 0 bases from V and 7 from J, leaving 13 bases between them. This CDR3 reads CASSLDPGPGTQYF. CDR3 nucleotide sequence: TGTGCCAGCAGCTTGGACCCGGGGCCCGGGACCCAGTACTTC. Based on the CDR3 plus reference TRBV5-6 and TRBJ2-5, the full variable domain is DAGVTQSPTHLIKTRGQQVTLRCSPKSGHDTVSWYQQALGQGPQFIFQYYEEEERQRGNFPDRFSGHQFPNYSSELNVNALLLGDSALYLCASSLDPGPGTQYFGPGTRLLVL.

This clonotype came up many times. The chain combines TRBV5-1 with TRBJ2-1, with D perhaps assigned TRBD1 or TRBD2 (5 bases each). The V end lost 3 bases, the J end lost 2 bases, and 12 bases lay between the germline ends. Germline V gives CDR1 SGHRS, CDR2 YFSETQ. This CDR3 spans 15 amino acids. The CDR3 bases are TGCGCCAGCAGCTCAATCGGGGCCACCTACAATGAGCAGTTCTTC. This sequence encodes CASSSIGATYNEQFF.

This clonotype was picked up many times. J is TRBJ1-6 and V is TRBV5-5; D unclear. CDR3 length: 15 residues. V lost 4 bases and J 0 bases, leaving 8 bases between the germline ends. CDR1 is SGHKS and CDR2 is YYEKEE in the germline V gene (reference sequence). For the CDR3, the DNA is TGTGCCAGCAGCCGCGAGTACTCCTATAATTCACCCCTCCACTTT. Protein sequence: CASSREYSYNSPLHF.

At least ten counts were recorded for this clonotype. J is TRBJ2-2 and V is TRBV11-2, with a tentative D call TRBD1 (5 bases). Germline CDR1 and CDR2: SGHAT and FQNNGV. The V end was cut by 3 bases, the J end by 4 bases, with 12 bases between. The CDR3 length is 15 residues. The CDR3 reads CASSFRTQGTGELFF. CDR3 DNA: TGTGCCAGCAGCTTCAGGACCCAGGGCACCGGGGAGCTGTTTTTT. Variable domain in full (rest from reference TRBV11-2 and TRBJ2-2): EAGVAQSPRYKIIEKRQSVAFWCNPISGHATLYWYQQILGQGPKLLIQFQNNGVVDDSQLPKDRFSAERLKGVDSTLKIQPAKLEDSAVYLCASSFRTQGTGELFFGEGSRLTVL.

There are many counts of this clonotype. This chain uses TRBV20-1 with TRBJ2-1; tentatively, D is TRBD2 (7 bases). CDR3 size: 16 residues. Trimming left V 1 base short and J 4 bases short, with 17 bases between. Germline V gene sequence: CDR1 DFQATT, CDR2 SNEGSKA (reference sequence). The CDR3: CSARVRGPTSYNEQFF. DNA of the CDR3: TGCAGTGCTAGAGTGCGGGGGCCCACTTCTTACAATGAGCAGTTCTTC.

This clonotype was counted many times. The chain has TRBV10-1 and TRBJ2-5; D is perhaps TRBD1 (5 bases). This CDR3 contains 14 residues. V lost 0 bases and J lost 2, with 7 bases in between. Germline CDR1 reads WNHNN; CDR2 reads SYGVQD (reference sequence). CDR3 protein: CASSESRGQETQYF. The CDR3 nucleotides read TGCGCCAGCAGTGAGTCAAGGGGACAAGAGACCCAGTACTTC.

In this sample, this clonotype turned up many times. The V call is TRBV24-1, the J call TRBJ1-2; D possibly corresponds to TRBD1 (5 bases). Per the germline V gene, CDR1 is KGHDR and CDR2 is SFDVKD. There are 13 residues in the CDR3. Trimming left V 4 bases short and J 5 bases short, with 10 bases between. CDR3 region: CATSDGAGYGYTF. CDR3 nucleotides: TGTGCCACCAGTGACGGGGCAGGGTATGGCTACACCTTC.

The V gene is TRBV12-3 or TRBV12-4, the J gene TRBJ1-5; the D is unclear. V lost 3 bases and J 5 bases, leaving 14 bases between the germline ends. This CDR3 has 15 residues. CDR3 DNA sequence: TGTGCCAGCAGTTTGCGCGTAGGCGAGCATCAGCCCCAGCATTTT. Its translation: CASSLRVGEHQPQHF.

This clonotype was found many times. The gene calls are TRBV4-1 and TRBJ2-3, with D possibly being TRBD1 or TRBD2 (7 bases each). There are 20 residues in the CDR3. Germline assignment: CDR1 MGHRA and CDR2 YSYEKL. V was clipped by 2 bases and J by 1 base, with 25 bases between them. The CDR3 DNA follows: TGCGCCAGCAGCCAACCGAGGGGGGGTCGCACAGGGGAGGGCACAGATACGCAGTATTTT. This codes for CASSQPRGGRTGEGTDTQYF.

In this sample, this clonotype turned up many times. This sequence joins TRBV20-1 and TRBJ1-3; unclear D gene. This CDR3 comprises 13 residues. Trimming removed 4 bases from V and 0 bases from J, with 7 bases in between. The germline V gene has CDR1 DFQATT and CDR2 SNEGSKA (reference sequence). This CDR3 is CSATAGSGNTIYF. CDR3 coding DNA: TGCAGTGCTACCGCCGGCTCTGGAAACACCATATATTTT.

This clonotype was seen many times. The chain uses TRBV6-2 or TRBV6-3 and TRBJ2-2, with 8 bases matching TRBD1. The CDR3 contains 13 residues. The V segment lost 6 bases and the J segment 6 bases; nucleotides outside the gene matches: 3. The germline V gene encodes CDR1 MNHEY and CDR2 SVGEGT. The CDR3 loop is CASREQGAGELFF. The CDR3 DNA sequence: TGTGCCAGCAGAGAACAGGGGGCCGGGGAGCTGTTTTTT.

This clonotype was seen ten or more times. CDR3 region: CASSYSTVYGYTF. CDR3 nucleotides: TGTGCCAGCAGTTATTCGACTGTCTATGGCTACACCTTC. The V call is TRBV6-6, the J call TRBJ1-2; D remains ambiguous. Germline-derived CDR1 and CDR2 are MNHNY and SVGAGI (reference sequence). V was cut by 3 bases and J by 4 bases, with 9 bases left in between. This CDR3 region has 13 residues.

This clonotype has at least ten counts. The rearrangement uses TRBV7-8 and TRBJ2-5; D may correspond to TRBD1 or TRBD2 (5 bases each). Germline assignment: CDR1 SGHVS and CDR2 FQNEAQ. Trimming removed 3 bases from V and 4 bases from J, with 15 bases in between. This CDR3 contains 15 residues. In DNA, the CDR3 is TGTGCCAGCAGCTTGGCAGGGACGACTGGAGAGACCCAGTACTTC. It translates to CASSLAGTTGETQYF.

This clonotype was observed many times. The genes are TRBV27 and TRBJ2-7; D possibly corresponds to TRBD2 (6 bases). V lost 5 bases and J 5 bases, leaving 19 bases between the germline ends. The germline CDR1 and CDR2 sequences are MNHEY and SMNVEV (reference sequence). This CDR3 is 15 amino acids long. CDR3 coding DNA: TGTGCCAGCAGTGCGAAGGGAGGTTATATTAACGAGCAGTACTTC. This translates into CASSAKGGYINEQYF.

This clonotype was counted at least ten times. In nucleotides, the CDR3 is TGTGCCAGCAGACGAGACAGGGGTAGGGAGAATGGCTACACCTTC. This gives the protein CASRRDRGRENGYTF. J is TRBJ1-2 and V is TRBV7-2; 8 bases are a match to TRBD1. J gave up 6 bases and V 6 bases, and 12 bases lay outside the gene matches. The CDR3 extends over 15 amino acids. CDR1 and CDR2 (germline): SGHTA, FQGNSA.

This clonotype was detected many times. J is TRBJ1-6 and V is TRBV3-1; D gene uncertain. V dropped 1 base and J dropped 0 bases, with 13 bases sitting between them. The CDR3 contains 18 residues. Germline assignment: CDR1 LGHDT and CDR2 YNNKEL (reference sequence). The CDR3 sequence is CASSQAPQTGSYNSPLHF. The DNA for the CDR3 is TGTGCCAGCAGCCAAGCCCCCCAGACGGGCTCCTATAATTCACCCCTCCACTTT. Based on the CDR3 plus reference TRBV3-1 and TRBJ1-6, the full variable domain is DTAVSQTPKYLVTQMGNDKSIKCEQNLGHDTMYWYKQDSKKFLKIMFSYNNKELIINETVPNRFSPKSPDKAHLNLHINSLELGDSAVYFCASSQAPQTGSYNSPLHFGNGTRLTVT.

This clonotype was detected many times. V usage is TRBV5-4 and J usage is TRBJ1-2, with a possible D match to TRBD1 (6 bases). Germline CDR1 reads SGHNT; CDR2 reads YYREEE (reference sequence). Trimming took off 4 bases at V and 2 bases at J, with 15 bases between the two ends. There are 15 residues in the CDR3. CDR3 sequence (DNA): TGTGCCAGCAGCGATTCCGGGACATTCAACTATGGCTACACCTTC. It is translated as CASSDSGTFNYGYTF.

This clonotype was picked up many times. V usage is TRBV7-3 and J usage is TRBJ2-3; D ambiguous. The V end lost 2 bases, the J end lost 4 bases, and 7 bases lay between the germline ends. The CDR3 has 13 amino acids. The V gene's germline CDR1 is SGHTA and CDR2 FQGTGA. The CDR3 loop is CASSLLVADTQYF. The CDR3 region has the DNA TGTGCCAGCAGCTTACTAGTTGCAGATACGCAGTATTTT.

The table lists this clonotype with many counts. The DNA of the CDR3 is TGTGCCAGCGGGGATTATAGCGGGGTTCGGGAGCAGTTCTTC. This gives the protein CASGDYSGVREQFF. The genes are TRBV9 and TRBJ2-1; 8 bases line up with TRBD2. With V trimmed by 7 bases and J by 10 bases, 13 bases remained unmatched. Germline V gene lookup returns CDR1 SGDLS and CDR2 YYNGEE. This CDR3 has 14 amino acids.